This T cell receptor (beta chain) was sequenced for a study of breast tumors, draining lymph nodes, adjacent tissues. TCRdb re-called the multiplex PCR reads through MiXCR, storing one row per CDR3 protein. The table records under 350,000 distinct CDR3 sequences, around 30% of them present only once. This clonotype was counted only a few times. Its specificity is not known. Just one base apart from a much larger clone, this may be a read error. Regarding the study as a whole: That most tumor T cells come from lymph nodes remained unproven. Data fit most tumor T cells coming from lymph node, expanding in tumor. Compared with lymph nodes, tumors were less diverse; compared with nontumor tissue, more. Compared with basal-like, luminal-like tumors shared significantly more repertoire with nontumor tissue.

CDR3 length: 15 amino acids. Germline-derived CDR1 and CDR2 are DFQATT and SNEGSKA (reference sequence). Trimming at V came to 2 bases and at J to 6 bases, leaving 4 bases not matched to a gene. The lymph nodes were axillary draining lymph nodes from breast cancer patients. The origin of this receptor is a female donor with breast cancer. Some clones in this sample may be carry-over from other donors' samples. The chain joins TRBV20-1 to TRBJ2-2, with 12 bases matching TRBD2. Sequences were obtained from axillary lymph node tissue. The CDR3 nucleotides are TGCAGTGCTAGAAAGACTAGCGGGAGCGCCGGGGAGCTGTTTTTT. Translated, it gives CSARKTSGSAGELFF.